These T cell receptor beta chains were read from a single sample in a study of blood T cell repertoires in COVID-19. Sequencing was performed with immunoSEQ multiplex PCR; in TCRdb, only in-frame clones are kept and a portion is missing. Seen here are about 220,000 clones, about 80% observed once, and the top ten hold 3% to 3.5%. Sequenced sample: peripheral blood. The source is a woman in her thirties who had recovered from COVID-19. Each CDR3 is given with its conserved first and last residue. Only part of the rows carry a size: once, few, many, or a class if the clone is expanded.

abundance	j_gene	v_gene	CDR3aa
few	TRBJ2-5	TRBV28	CASTDYETQYF
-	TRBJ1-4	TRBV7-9	CASSPGQISTNEKLFF
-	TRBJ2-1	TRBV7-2	CASSLDQASGYNEQFF
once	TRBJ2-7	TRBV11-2	CASRWGRSYEQYF
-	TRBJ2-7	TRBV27	CASSLRGSEGWEQYF
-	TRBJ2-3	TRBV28	CASSPPSGLTDTQYF
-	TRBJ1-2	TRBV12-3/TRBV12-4	CASSFLTNYGYTF
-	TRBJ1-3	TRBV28	CASRPSRESTIYF
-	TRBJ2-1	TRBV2	CASSDLGGEQFF
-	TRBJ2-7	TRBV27	CASRGTVTVREGRVYEQYF
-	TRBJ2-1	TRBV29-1	CSVEVGGSYNEQFF
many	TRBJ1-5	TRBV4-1	CASSLERGGEGNQPQHF
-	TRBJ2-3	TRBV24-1	CATSDVRASASTDTQYF
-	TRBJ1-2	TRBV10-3	CAISGDREGGYTF
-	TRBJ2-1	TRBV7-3	CASSLGGANEQFF
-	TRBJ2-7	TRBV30	CAWSPGVAYEQYF
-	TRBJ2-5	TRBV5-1	CASSLASSGSGREETQYF
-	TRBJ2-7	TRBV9	CASSGPGQGYEQYF
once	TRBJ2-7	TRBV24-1	CATSDWTSGRSYEQYF
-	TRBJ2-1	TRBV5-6	CASSVWLSSGLYNEQFF
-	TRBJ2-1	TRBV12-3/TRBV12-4	CASSLVREQFF
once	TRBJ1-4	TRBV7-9	CASSTREATNEKLFF
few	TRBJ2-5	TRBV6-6	CASSYGGGYETQYF
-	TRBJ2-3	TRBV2	CASSDRREGNTDTQYF
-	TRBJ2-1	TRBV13	CASSLPTRGLYNEQFF
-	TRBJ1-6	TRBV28	CASSLGGASSYNSPLHF
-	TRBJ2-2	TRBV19	CASSRLAGGRTNTGELFF
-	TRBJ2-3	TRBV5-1	CASSLAGVGDTQYF
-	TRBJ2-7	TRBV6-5	CASSYSIVDRGRGQYF
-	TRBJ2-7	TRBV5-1	CASRGWTGASYEQYF
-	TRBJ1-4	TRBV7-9	CASTGDGGLAEKLFF
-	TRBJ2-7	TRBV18	CASSPQGINEQYF
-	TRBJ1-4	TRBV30	CAWSSGEEDEKLFF
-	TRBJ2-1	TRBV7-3	CASSLLGTSGSREQFF
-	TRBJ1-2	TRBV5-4	CASSFRGQGARPTF
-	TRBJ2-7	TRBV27	CASISRDSYEQYF
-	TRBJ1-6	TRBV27	CASSLLGQGSVNSPLHF
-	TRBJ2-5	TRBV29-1	CSVKKFPTEYQETQYF
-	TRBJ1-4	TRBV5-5	CASSPDSRMTEKLFF
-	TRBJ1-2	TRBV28	CASRGMGQGAGNGYTF